The T cell receptor (beta chain) under discussion was sequenced for a study of T cell responses to AZD1222 COVID-19 vaccine. General study results and limits: Donors were largely white British and mainly female; clonal diversity was possibly underestimated.

A word on this clone: Its antigen is unidentified.

This table comes from immunoSEQ multiplex PCR, and its TCRdb copy is limited to in-frame clones, with some not included. The sample gives roughly 130,000 clones, roughly 92% of which show up once; approximately 1.5% is in the top ten. Deletions cut 6 bases from V and 1 base from J, with 9 bases between. CDR1 is SNHLY, CDR2 FYNNEI, per germline. CDR3 length equals 13 residues. The chain is built from TRBV2 and TRBJ1-1; possible D gene TRBD1, 6 bases. The TCR originated in an adult in good health. Sample: peripheral blood, taken on day 0 of AZD1222 vaccination. For the CDR3, the DNA is TGTGCCAGCAGCGGGACACAGAACACTGAAGCTTTCTTT. Translation gives CASSGTQNTEAFF.